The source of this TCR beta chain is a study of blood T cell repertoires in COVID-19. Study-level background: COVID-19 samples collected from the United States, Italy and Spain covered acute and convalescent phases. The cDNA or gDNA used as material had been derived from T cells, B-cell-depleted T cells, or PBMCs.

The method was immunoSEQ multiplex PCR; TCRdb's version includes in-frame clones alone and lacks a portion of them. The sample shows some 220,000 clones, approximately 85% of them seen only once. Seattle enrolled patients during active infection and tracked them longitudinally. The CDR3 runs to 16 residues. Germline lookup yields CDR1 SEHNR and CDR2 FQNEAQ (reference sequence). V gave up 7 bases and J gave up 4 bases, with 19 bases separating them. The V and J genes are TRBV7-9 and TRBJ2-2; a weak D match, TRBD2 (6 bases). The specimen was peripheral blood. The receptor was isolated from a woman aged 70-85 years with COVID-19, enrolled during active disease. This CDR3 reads CASTQTFPGGTGELFF. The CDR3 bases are TGTGCCAGCACCCAAACCTTCCCCGGGGGCACCGGGGAGCTGTTTTTT.